This T cell receptor beta chain was found in a study of T-cell memory formation after mild COVID-19. The CDR3 is made up of 15 amino acids. Trimming took 0 bases from V and 8 from J, leaving 16 bases between them. Germline V gene sequence: CDR1 LGHNA, CDR2 YNFKEQ. The table lists this clonotype with a few counts. The antigen remains unidentified. General study findings and limits: Clones that shrank (day 15 to 85) were balanced CD4/CD8, whereas later expanders leaned CD4+. What remained unconfirmed was the SARS-CoV-2 specificity of second-wave clones peaking on day 37.

Constant-segment-primed 5'RACE gave TCR alpha and TCR beta cDNA libraries with sample barcodes and UMIs. TCRdb fed the 5' RACE reads into MiXCR, producing one record per CDR3 protein. The sample shows 200,000 to 250,000 distinct CDR3 sequences, just over 9.5% of them seen only once. The sample taken for sequencing was PBMCs or a T cell subset sorted from them (not recorded which). The TCR originated in a man younger than 30 who had mild COVID-19 (a few samples of this study predate the infection). Cell type and time point are not known. The V and J genes are TRBV4-2 and TRBJ1-2; D not resolved. In DNA, the CDR3 is TGTGCCAGCAGCCAAGATAAAGGTGCGGGAAGGGGCTACACCTTC. Protein: CASSQDKGAGRGYTF.